This record concerns one TCR beta chain sequence. The antigen is unknown. Specified time point: neoterminal ileum biopsy at postoperative endoscopy, about 6 months after surgery. The germline CDR1 and CDR2 sequences are SGHRS and YFSETQ. The V end was cut by 1 base, the J end by 5 bases, with 10 bases between. The CDR3 loop spans 14 amino acids. This sample is drawn from a study of T cell repertoires in ileal Crohn's disease. Whole-study context: Patients had a median approximately 7.2-year disease duration, and less than 45% were active smokers.

Per sample, 500 to 650 nanograms of biopsy DNA were TCRB immunosequenced. Method: immunoSEQ multiplex PCR; TCRdb's copy keeps in-frame clones and lacks some. The sample holds about 13,000 clones, approximately 78% seen once. Study-wide results and caveats: Compared with CD4 T cells, sorted CD8 cells carried more expanded clones.

The chain carries TRBV5-1 and TRBJ1-5; D possibly corresponds to TRBD1 (6 bases). The source is an adult with Crohn's disease. The specimen sequenced was ileal tissue. In DNA, the CDR3 is TGCGCCAGCAGCTTGACAGGGTCCGATCAGCCCCAGCATTTT. Protein sequence: CASSLTGSDQPQHF.